Below, 8 T cell receptor beta chains from the same sample are listed, as sequenced in a study of long-term antiretroviral therapy in people with HIV. They ran version v3.0 of the immunoSEQ assay at survey level. Assay used: immunoSEQ multiplex PCR; TCRdb lists only in-frame clones, some missing. The repertoire holds approximately 16,000 clones, with 81% as singletons. The source was unsorted PBMCs, collected about 1.2 years before starting antiretroviral therapy. Receptor source: a man aged 25 to 40 with HIV.

The CDR3 DNA follows: TGTGCCAGCAGCTCCCACCCTGGGGGGATGAATAATAATGAGCAGTTCTTC. It encodes CASSSHPGGMNNNEQFF. The V call is TRBV9, the J call TRBJ2-1, with TRBD2 as a possible D gene (6 bases). The CDR3 runs 17 residues. The ends were cut back, 4 bases at V and 7 bases at J, with 24 bases in the middle. Germline loops: CDR1 SGDLS, CDR2 YYNGEE.

This clone ranks as large (0.1 to 1%). The rearrangement uses TRBV5-1 and TRBJ2-2; 12 positions match TRBD1. V lost 5 bases to trimming and J lost 6 bases; unmatched junction nucleotides: 5. This CDR3 has 15 amino acids. In germline, CDR1 is SGHRS, CDR2 YFSETQ. The CDR3 nucleotides are TGCGCCAGCAGTGAGGGACAGGGGGCCCCCGGGGAGCTGTTTTTT. Translation gives CASSEGQGAPGELFF.

The chain recombines TRBV6-5 with TRBJ1-4; D is perhaps TRBD1 (6 bases). The germline V gene has CDR1 MNHEY and CDR2 SVGAGI. This CDR3 comprises 15 residues. V was trimmed by 8 bases and J by 6 bases, leaving 19 bases between them. This CDR3 is CASRALQGGDEKLFF. Written as DNA, the CDR3 is TGTGCCAGCCGAGCATTACAGGGCGGTGATGAAAAACTGTTTTTT.

The gene calls are TRBV6-6 and TRBJ1-3, with 7 bases that match TRBD1. CDR1 MNHNY and CDR2 SVGAGI come from the germline V gene (reference sequence). CDR3 length: 16 amino acids. V shed 5 bases and J 4 bases; nucleotides not matched to a gene: 11. CDR3 residues: CASSTGQDPLGNTIYF. For the CDR3, the DNA is TGTGCCAGCAGTACCGGACAGGACCCCTTAGGAAACACCATATATTTT.

The chain links TRBV2 to TRBJ1-4, with D maybe TRBD1 (6 bases). Trimming removed 8 bases from V and 4 bases from J, with 14 bases in between. The CDR3 runs 14 residues. The germline CDR1 and CDR2 sequences are SNHLY and FYNNEI. CDR3 in amino acids: CASRIQGLNEKLFF. As DNA, the CDR3 is TGTGCCAGCCGAATACAGGGCCTTAATGAAAAACTGTTTTTT.

The chain couples TRBV2 to TRBJ1-5, with D unresolved. The CDR3 has 10 residues. The germline gives CDR1 SNHLY, CDR2 FYNNEI. V was trimmed by 8 bases and J by 10 bases, leaving 9 bases between them. CDR3 region: CASGKGPQHF. The CDR3 nucleotides are TGTGCCAGCGGGAAAGGACCCCAGCATTTT.

The chain employs TRBV11-2 and TRBJ2-7, with TRBD1 identical over 8 bases. Per germline, CDR1 SGHAT and CDR2 FQNNGV. There are 17 residues in the CDR3. V lost 5 bases and J lost 5; bases outside the gene matches: 17. The CDR3 sequence is CASSQGLRRTGIHEQYF. In nucleotides, the CDR3 is TGTGCCAGCAGCCAGGGGCTTCGGCGGACAGGGATCCACGAGCAGTACTTC.

The gene calls are TRBV7-9 and TRBJ1-4, with 7 nucleotides matching TRBD1. Germline V gives CDR1 SEHNR, CDR2 FQNEAQ (reference sequence). V shed 7 bases, J shed 5 bases, and the junction held 13 bases outside the gene matches. This CDR3 is 16 amino acids long. The CDR3 DNA follows: TGTGCCAGCATAGAGCCCGAGGGACAGTCAAATGAAAAACTGTTTTTT. It codes for CASIEPEGQSNEKLFF.